One sample yielded the 3 T cell receptor beta chains listed below, sequenced in a study of shared clonotypes between healthy human individuals. Some clones are missing from TCRdb's copy, which holds only in-frame ones; the method was immunoSEQ multiplex PCR. The data show approximately 2.3 million clones, about 92% seen once. Sequencing was performed on naive CD4+ T cells from PBMCs. Subset noted: CD45RA+ positively selected. These receptors came from a man aged 18 to 29 in good health. Some clones in this sample may be carry-over from other donors' samples.

The count of this clone is one. V and J are TRBV4-3 and TRBJ1-2, with 7 bases that match TRBD1. V gave up 0 bases and J gave up 8 bases; unmatched junction bases: 0. Germline values: CDR1 LGHNA, CDR2 YSLEER. The CDR3 runs to 12 residues. CDR3 bases: TGCGCCAGCAGCCAAGAGGACAGGGGCTACACCTTC. Amino acid sequence: CASSQEDRGYTF.

The chain uses TRBV19 and TRBJ1-4, with D perhaps TRBD1 (5 bases). V was cut by 3 bases and J by 6 bases, with 11 bases left in between. CDR3 length: 14 amino acids. Germline V gene sequence: CDR1 LNHDA, CDR2 SQIVND (reference sequence). In DNA form, the CDR3 reads TGTGCCAGTAGTATCGTGGGGCCGGATGAAAAACTGTTTTTT. Its translation: CASSIVGPDEKLFF. Complete variable domain (other parts from reference TRBV19 and TRBJ1-4): DGGITQSPKYLFRKEGQNVTLSCEQNLNHDAMYWYRQDPGQGLRLIYYSQIVNDFQKGDIAEGYSVSREKKESFPLTVTSAQKNPTAFYLCASSIVGPDEKLFFGSGTQLSVL.

The genes are TRBV9 and TRBJ2-5; D not certain. The CDR3 is made up of 13 amino acids. V shed 1 base and J shed 0 bases, with 4 bases lying between them. The germline V gene has CDR1 SGDLS and CDR2 YYNGEE. The CDR3 bases are TGTGCCAGCAGCGTACGGTACCAAGAGACCCAGTACTTC. This codes for CASSVRYQETQYF.